Below are 16 T cell receptor beta chains sequenced from a single sample in a study of T cell clonality in common variable immunodeficiency. Sequenced by immunoSEQ multiplex PCR; TCRdb stores in-frame clones only, minus some. The sample shows 40,000 to 50,000 clones, none of them appearing just once. Sequences were obtained from peripheral blood mononuclear cells. The receptors were sampled from a person between 18 and 75 years old in good health.

In this sample, this clone turned up many times. The CDR3 extends 3 residues past the end of the read, so its final part is completed from the germline J gene. V gene TRBV6-4 combines with J gene TRBJ2-7, with 13 nucleotides matching TRBD2. The germline V gene has CDR1 MRHNA and CDR2 SNTAGT. The CDR3 totals 13 residues. Trimming removed 9 bases from V and 5 bases from J; junction bases left unmatched: 4. The CDR3 spells CARKGLAGNEQYF. The DNA read from the CDR3 is TGTGCCAGAAAGGGACTAGCGGGGAACGAG.

In this sample, this clone turned up many times. The read falls 3 residues short of the CDR3 end, and the missing part is taken from the germline J gene. The chain couples TRBV7-2 to TRBJ1-1; TRBD1 agrees at 7 bases. The CDR3 sequence is 14 residues long. Germline V CDR1 and CDR2: SGHTA, FQGNSA. J lost 4 bases, V lost 5 bases, and 7 bases had no gene match. CDR3: CASSLKGAGTEAFF. The DNA read from the CDR3 is TGTGCCAGCAGCCTAAAGGGGGCGGGCACTGAA.

This clone was recorded many times. The CDR3 goes on 3 residues after the read ends, and that part is filled in from the germline J gene. The chain employs TRBV10-3 and TRBJ2-4, with D uncertain. This CDR3 comprises 14 residues. V was pared by 2 bases and J by 6 bases, with 11 bases between. The germline V gene has CDR1 ENHRY and CDR2 SYGVKD. CDR3 in amino acids: CAISEGPGVNIQYF. CDR3 DNA, as far as it was read: TGTGCCATCAGTGAGGGGCCAGGAGTAAACATT.

The sample holds a few counts of this clone. The read terminates 3 residues before the CDR3 end, so the remaining end is supplied by the germline J gene. V and J are TRBV19 and TRBJ1-5; D may be TRBD1 (5 bases). V lost 3 bases, J lost 3 bases, and 15 bases lay in between. Germline V gene lookup returns CDR1 LNHDA and CDR2 SQIVND (reference sequence). This CDR3 is 16 amino acids long. The CDR3 here is CASSIDPGGLNQPQHF. The CDR3 bases that were read are TGTGCCAGTAGTATCGACCCGGGGGGACTCAATCAGCCC.

This clone was seen at least ten times. The sequence runs out 3 residues before the end of the CDR3; the remainder is reconstructed from the germline J gene. V gene TRBV6-2 or TRBV6-3 combines with J gene TRBJ2-7; perhaps TRBD2 as D (5 bases). The CDR3 has 12 residues. Trimming took 6 bases from V and 6 from J, leaving 12 bases between them. Per the germline V gene, CDR1 is MNHEY and CDR2 is SVGEGT. The CDR3 DNA, read in part, is TGTGCCAGCAGCCGGGGAAGCGGCGAG. Translated: CASSRGSGE. In full, the CDR3 reads CASSRGSGEQYF.

This clone showed up just a few times. Read data end 3 residues before the CDR3 end; the end is taken from the germline J gene. The chain uses TRBV5-1 and TRBJ2-3; TRBD2 might be the D (7 bases). Germline V gene lookup returns CDR1 SGHRS and CDR2 YFSETQ. This CDR3 contains 16 residues. Incomplete CDR3 DNA: TGCGCCAGCAGCTTGGATGGGGGGGGACAAGGTCGGCCG. The encoded protein is CASSLDGGGQGRP. The whole CDR3 region reads CASSLDGGGQGRPQYF.

This clone has ten or more counts. The read halts 3 residues ahead of the CDR3 end, with the missing end drawn from the germline J gene. The chain joins TRBV14 to TRBJ1-4; the D is unclear. There are 16 residues in the CDR3. CDR1 is SGHDN, CDR2 FVKESK, per germline. The ends were cut back, 0 bases at V and 3 bases at J, with 11 bases in the middle. The CDR3 protein is CASSQDRGRANEKLFF. CDR3 bases read: TGTGCCAGCAGCCAAGATCGCGGCCGGGCTAATGAAAAA.

This clone has at least ten counts. The read ends 3 residues early relative to the CDR3; the germline J gene fills the gap. The chain is built from TRBV2 and TRBJ2-7; 7 positions match TRBD1. The trim removed 5 bases at V and 2 bases at J, leaving 6 bases unmatched. CDR3 length: 14 amino acids. The germline CDR1 and CDR2 sequences are SNHLY and FYNNEI. CDR3 DNA, as far as it was read: TGTGCCAGCAGTTCCGGGACAGACCCCTACGAG. Its translation: CASSSGTDPYE. The full CDR3 protein reads CASSSGTDPYEQYF.

This clone was seen ten or more times. The read finishes 3 residues shy of the CDR3 end, and the germline J gene is used to complete it. J is TRBJ2-1 and V is TRBV20-1; 12 bases fit TRBD2. CDR1 is DFQATT, CDR2 SNEGSKA, per germline (reference sequence). With V trimmed by 1 base and J by 6 bases, 10 bases remained unmatched. The CDR3 has 17 amino acids. CDR3 region: CSARGASGGAGLNEQFF. The DNA read from the CDR3 is TGCAGTGCTAGAGGTGCTAGCGGGGGGGCGGGCCTCAATGAG.

In its sample, this clone was seen many times. The read halts 3 residues ahead of the CDR3 end, with the missing end drawn from the germline J gene. This rearrangement joins TRBV18 to TRBJ2-3, with D perhaps matching TRBD1 (5 bases). Trimming took 4 bases from V and 2 from J, leaving 22 bases between them. Germline V gene data show CDR1 as KGHSH and CDR2 as LQKENI. The CDR3 totals 18 residues. The CDR3 sequence is CASSRTALRAQITDTQYF. Incomplete CDR3 DNA: TGTGCCAGCTCACGAACCGCCCTCAGGGCCCAGATCACAGATACG.

This clone has just a few counts. The sequenced fragment ends 3 residues before the CDR3 boundary, so the rest is inferred from the germline J gene. This chain connects TRBV18 to TRBJ1-2, with 9 bases aligning to TRBD1. Germline loops: CDR1 KGHSH, CDR2 LQKENI. The CDR3 spans 16 residues. The CDR3 reads CASSPTGTGTTDTYTF. The part of the CDR3 DNA that was read is TGTGCCAGCTCACCGACCGGGACAGGGACCACAGATACC.

About this clone itself: The read comes to an end 3 residues before the CDR3 does, leaving the germline J gene to fill in the end. This chain joins TRBV7-9 and TRBJ2-3; TRBD2 aligns across 7 bases. The CDR3 spans 15 residues. Germline CDR1 is SEHNR and CDR2 is FQNEAQ (reference sequence). The CDR3 reads CASSFDRGDRQPQYF. The DNA read from the CDR3 is TGTGCCAGCAGCTTCGATCGGGGGGATCGTCAGCCG.

This clone occurred many times. The missing CDR3 end, 3 residues past where the read stops, is filled in from the germline J gene. V and J are TRBV6-1 and TRBJ1-5, with D maybe TRBD1 (5 bases). Germline lookup yields CDR1 MNHNS and CDR2 SASEGT. The V and J ends lost 4 bases and 5 bases respectively, with 9 bases between them. The CDR3 has 13 residues. CDR3 DNA (partial): TGTGCCAGCAGTGTGACAGTCGATCAGCCC. This sequence encodes CASSVTVDQP. The whole CDR3 region reads CASSVTVDQPQHF.

This clone occurred many times. From the germline J gene comes the end of the CDR3, since the read stops 3 residues before it. This sequence joins TRBV5-1 and TRBJ2-3, with D possibly TRBD1 on 7 matching bases. Germline V lookup: CDR1 SGHRS, CDR2 YFSETQ. The V and J ends lost 9 bases and 5 bases respectively, with 28 bases between them. CDR3 size: 17 residues. The part of the CDR3 DNA that was read is TGCGCCACCACCCCCCTAGGGGGCGGGGTAGGGTTAGATACG. It specifies CATTPLGGGVGLDT. The full CDR3 protein reads CATTPLGGGVGLDTQYF.

This clone has a count of ten or more. The CDR3 is cut off 3 residues early in the read; its end comes from the germline J gene. This chain links TRBV5-1 with TRBJ2-2; TRBD2 matches at 11 bases. This CDR3 comprises 18 residues. The germline V gene has CDR1 SGHRS and CDR2 YFSETQ. V was clipped by 0 bases and J by 8 bases; unmatched bases: 12. CDR3: CASSLGASGGTHPGELFF. The sequenced CDR3 bases are TGCGCCAGCAGCTTGGGTGCTAGCGGGGGGACCCACCCTGGGGAG.

This clone was counted ten times or more. The read finishes 3 residues shy of the CDR3 end, and the germline J gene is used to complete it. The chain has TRBV20-1 and TRBJ2-3; D is possibly TRBD2 (6 bases). Germline loops: CDR1 DFQATT, CDR2 SNEGSKA (reference sequence). There are 13 residues in the CDR3. This CDR3 is CSVRLTRKETQYF. The sequenced CDR3 bases are TGCAGTGTCCGCCTGACTAGAAAGGAGACG.